This T cell receptor beta chain was retrieved from a study of metastatic and nonmetastatic thyroid tumors (dated by TCRdb to 2020 to 2022). Context from the whole study: Repertoires from peripheral blood and from tumor or nodule tissue samples of malignant and benign thyroid patients were compared. Findings and caveats that apply to the study as a whole: In both blood and tumor samples, malignant tumors were reported to have significantly higher TCR beta diversity than benign nodules.

At the junction V is shortened by 4 bases and J by 1 base, with 7 bases in between. The germline V gene (reference sequence) gives CDR1 as LNHDA and CDR2 as SQIVND. Measured from the cysteine to the phenylalanine, the CDR3 is 13 residues long. The retained sequence is limited to the CDR3, 39 bases, with the frame set at the first base. Libraries were constructed by PCR. The run used an Illumina HiSeq 4000. The TCR beta-chain CDR3 region of each patient was profiled by high-throughput sequencing. Per the authors' processing: A classifier to discriminate distant-metastatic papillary thyroid cancer patients was built from CDR3 differences across clinicopathological groups. Repertoire diversity was assessed with the Shannon index, and tumor-blood repertoire similarity with the Morisita-Horn index. TCRdb trimmed public reads at Q25 via fastp, called clones via MiXCR and kept in-frame beta chains. The V and J calls were not made by the authors but by TCRdb's processing. Across this sample there are 30,000 or so clones, with around a quarter seen only once. The top ten hold roughly 15% of the sample.

No treatment had been received by any patient before thyroid surgery. The study retrospectively analysed patient clinical samples collected from 2012 to 2018 using T-cell receptor beta sequencing. This clone was found a few times. No antigen is known for it. Base qualities are missing; no much larger clone stands one base away. Sequenced: blood. The clonotype comes from a female donor with papillary thyroid cancer or a benign thyroid nodule (not recorded which). Some clones in this sample may be carry-over from other donors' samples. The chain uses TRBV19 and TRBJ1-1; the D gene lacks a confident call. The nucleotide sequence is given as TGTGCCAGTAGTAGGTACAGGAACACTGAAGCTTTCTTT. It codes for CASSRYRNTEAFF.